This T cell receptor beta chain originates from a study of breast tumors, draining lymph nodes, adjacent tissues. MiXCR, run by TCRdb on the multiplex PCR reads, gives a single entry per CDR3 protein. Here the sample spans approximately 300,000 distinct CDR3 sequences, 30% being singletons. V lost 3 bases to trimming and J lost 0 bases; unmatched junction nucleotides: 4. The CDR3 sequence is 15 residues long. The germline V gene has CDR1 LNHNV and CDR2 YYDKDF (reference sequence). This clonotype was observed at least ten times. Breast cancer patients provided tissue from their axillary draining lymph nodes.

The TCR originated in a female donor with breast cancer. Some clones in this sample may be carry-over from other donors' samples. The chain uses TRBV15 and TRBJ2-5; 7 bases fit TRBD1. Material: axillary lymph node tissue. DNA for the CDR3: TGTGCCACCAGCAGGAGGACAGGTCACCAAGAGACCCAGTACTTC. It translates to CATSRRTGHQETQYF.